This TCR beta chain was recovered during a study of T cell responses to AZD1222 COVID-19 vaccine. The germline V and J ends were trimmed by 2 bases and 1 base, with 11 bases remaining between them. CDR3 length equals 15 residues. Germline CDR1 reads MNHNS; CDR2 reads SASEGT. Method: immunoSEQ multiplex PCR; TCRdb's copy keeps in-frame clones and lacks some. Seen here are 150,000 to 200,000 clones, approximately 90% observed once, and the top ten hold about 3%. Sequencing used peripheral blood, obtained on day 0 of AZD1222 vaccination. This chain links TRBV6-1 with TRBJ1-1; D is unresolved. The sequence derives from an adult in good health. Here the CDR3 reads CASSETPFGNTEAFF. As DNA, the CDR3 is TGTGCCAGCAGTGAAACCCCCTTCGGGAACACTGAAGCTTTCTTT.